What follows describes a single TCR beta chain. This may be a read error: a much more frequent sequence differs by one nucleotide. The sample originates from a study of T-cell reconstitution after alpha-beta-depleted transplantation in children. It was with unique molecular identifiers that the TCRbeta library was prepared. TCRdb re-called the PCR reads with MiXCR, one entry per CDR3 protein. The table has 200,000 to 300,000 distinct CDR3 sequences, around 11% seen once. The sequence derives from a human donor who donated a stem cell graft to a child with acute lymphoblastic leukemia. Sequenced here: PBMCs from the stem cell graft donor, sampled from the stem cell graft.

The CDR3 sequence: CSARSPNWAQHF. The CDR3 DNA reads as TGCAGTGCTAGGAGCCCGAATTGGGCCCAGCATTTT. The chain has TRBV20-1 and TRBJ1-5; D gene unclear. Trimming shortened V by 3 bases and J by 11 bases, and 14 bases separated the two germline ends. Germline values: CDR1 DFQATT, CDR2 SNEGSKA (reference sequence). The CDR3 extends over 12 amino acids.